This TCR beta chain was captured in a study of blood T cell repertoires in COVID-19. For the study at large: Acute-phase and convalescent COVID-19 samples originated in the United States, Italy and Spain.

TCRdb's copy holds only in-frame clones and misses some; the assay was immunoSEQ multiplex PCR. This table holds around 250,000 clones, around four fifths found once. There are 13 residues in the CDR3. The germline V gene encodes CDR1 LGHDT and CDR2 YNNKEL (reference sequence). V lost 5 bases and J 1 base, leaving 6 bases between the germline ends. The sample consisted of peripheral blood. This sequence originates from a man aged 60-69 years who had recovered from COVID-19. This sequence joins TRBV3-1 (or the pseudogene TRBV3-2) and TRBJ1-3, with D maybe TRBD1 (5 bases). CDR3: CASSTGSGNTIYF. CDR3 in DNA: TGTGCCAGCAGCACAGGATCTGGAAACACCATATATTTT.